This passage covers 19 T cell receptor beta chains from one sample sequenced in a study of cytomegalovirus exposure and HLA in healthy donors. PCR employed 60 Vbeta and 13 Jbeta primers. The assay was immunoSEQ multiplex PCR, and TCRdb's table has in-frame clones only and misses some. The table records 150,000 to 200,000 clones, roughly 76% of them present only once. The sequencing input was PBMCs. These receptors all stem from a human donor in good health.

This clone has only one observation. This chain connects TRBV21-1 to TRBJ2-7; TRBD2, the D gene given by the table, was not confirmed from the DNA. TRBV21-1 is annotated as a pseudogene. This CDR3 is built from 16 residues. CDR3 bases: TGTGCCAGCAGCTCCCATGGGCGGGCGCTCTCCTACGAGCAGTACTTC. Protein sequence: CASSSHGRALSYEQYF.

The rearrangement uses TRBV6-5 and TRBJ1-1, with a possible D match to TRBD1 (6 bases). The CDR3 is 13 residues long. V was cut by 4 bases and J by 1 base, with 7 bases left in between. CDR1 is MNHEY, CDR2 SVGAGI, per germline. In DNA, the CDR3 is TGTGCCAGCAGTTTGGACAGGAACACTGAAGCTTTCTTT. As protein: CASSLDRNTEAFF.

The CDR3 loop is CARQGYVVGETQYF. The CDR3 DNA sequence: TGTGCCCGACAGGGTTATGTGGTCGGGGAGACCCAGTACTTC. This sequence joins TRBV2 and TRBJ2-5; TRBD1 matches at 7 bases. Per germline, CDR1 SNHLY and CDR2 FYNNEI. The length of the CDR3 is 14 residues. The ends lost 11 bases at V and 5 bases at J; junction bases unmatched: 14.

Here the CDR3 DNA reads TGTGCCAGCAGTGAAATGGACAGGGGGGGGGACACTGAAGCTTTCTTT. Its translation is CASSEMDRGGDTEAFF. V usage is TRBV6-1 and J usage is TRBJ1-1; 10 bases match TRBD1. This CDR3 spans 16 amino acids. Germline assignment: CDR1 MNHNS and CDR2 SASEGT. V was pared by 2 bases and J by 3 bases, with 6 bases of the junction left unmatched.

J is TRBJ2-7 and V is TRBV14; TRBD2 agrees at 7 bases. V trimming: 4 bases; J trimming: 0 bases; junction bases outside the gene matches: 6. Germline-derived CDR1 and CDR2 are SGHDN and FVKESK. The CDR3 runs to 15 residues. The CDR3, as DNA: TGTGCCAGCAGCCTTAGCGGGTCAAGCTCCTACGAGCAGTACTTC. As protein: CASSLSGSSSYEQYF.

This clone was recorded once. The rearrangement uses TRBV19 and TRBJ1-1, with D unresolved. The CDR3 consists of 16 residues. Germline lookup yields CDR1 LNHDA and CDR2 SQIVND (reference sequence). Between the trimmed V and J ends, which lost 3 bases and 0 bases, there was a span of 14 bases. The DNA for the CDR3 is TGTGCCAGTAGTATTCAGGTTTACACCCTGAACACTGAAGCTTTCTTT. Encoded protein: CASSIQVYTLNTEAFF.

This chain links TRBV28 with TRBJ2-5; 8 bases align to TRBD1. The germline V gene encodes CDR1 MDHEN and CDR2 SYDVKM. J was trimmed by 4 bases and V by 6 bases; bases with no gene match: 1. This CDR3 comprises 12 residues. As DNA, the CDR3 is TGTGCCAGCAGGGGACAGGCAGAGACCCAGTACTTC. This translates into CASRGQAETQYF.

The rearrangement joins TRBV10-1 to TRBJ2-1; TRBD2 matches at 8 bases. The trim removed 3 bases at V and 2 bases at J, leaving 9 bases unmatched. The germline V gene encodes CDR1 WNHNN and CDR2 SYGVQD (reference sequence). CDR3 length: 17 residues. The CDR3 is CASSDIDGGAPYNEQFF. The CDR3 DNA sequence: TGCGCCAGCAGTGATATCGACGGGGGGGCCCCCTACAATGAGCAGTTCTTC.

The V and J genes are TRBV10-3 and TRBJ2-3; a possible D gene is TRBD2 (6 bases). CDR1 is ENHRY, CDR2 SYGVKD, per germline. V was clipped by 8 bases and J by 1 base, with 13 bases between them. The CDR3 totals 14 residues. The CDR3 is CAIGVGGGTDTQYF. The CDR3 coding sequence is TGTGCCATCGGTGTGGGCGGGGGCACAGATACGCAGTATTTT.

The V gene is TRBV6-6, the J gene TRBJ2-1; maybe TRBD2 (5 bases). This CDR3 spans 14 amino acids. V was pared by 5 bases and J by 8 bases, with 16 bases between. Germline V gives CDR1 MNHNY, CDR2 SVGAGI (reference sequence). CDR3 in DNA: TGTGCCAGCAGTCGACTGCTGACGGGATATGAGCAGTTCTTC. Residues: CASSRLLTGYEQFF.

The chain is built from TRBV14 and TRBJ2-3, with 9 bases lining up with TRBD2. Trimming took 1 base from V and 4 from J; bases not matched to a gene: 12. This CDR3 is built from 18 residues. CDR1 is SGHDN and CDR2 is FVKESK in the germline V gene. The CDR3 DNA follows: TGTGCCAGCAGCCAAGCAAGCTGGACTAGCGAGTTCGCAGATACGCAGTATTTT. Translation gives CASSQASWTSEFADTQYF.

V and J are TRBV7-9 and TRBJ2-7; weak D call: TRBD2 (6 bases). CDR1 is SEHNR and CDR2 is FQNEAQ in the germline V gene (reference sequence). Trimming took off 1 base at V and 6 bases at J, with 13 bases between the two ends. The CDR3 has 14 amino acids. CDR3 amino acids: CASSLGPMGGEQYF. The CDR3 region has the DNA TGTGCCAGCAGCTTAGGCCCGATGGGGGGCGAGCAGTACTTC. Together with reference TRBV7-9 and TRBJ2-7, the CDR3 gives the full variable domain: DTGVSQNPRHKITKRGQNVTFRCDPISEHNRLYWYRQTLGQGPEFLTYFQNEAQLEKSRLLSDRFSAERPKGSFSTLEIQRTEQGDSAMYLCASSLGPMGGEQYFGPGTRLTVT.

The V gene is TRBV7-9, the J gene TRBJ2-1, with TRBD1 identical over 7 bases. This CDR3 region has 14 residues. Per germline, CDR1 SEHNR and CDR2 FQNEAQ (reference sequence). Germline trimming cut 4 bases from V and 4 bases from J; bases unmatched to any gene: 4. The CDR3 DNA follows: TGTGCCAGCAGCTCGACAGGGTTTTACAATGAGCAGTTCTTC. This sequence encodes CASSSTGFYNEQFF.

This clone was seen a few times. V usage is TRBV4-1 and J usage is TRBJ1-1, with 8 bases identical to TRBD1. Looked up from germline, CDR1 is MGHRA and CDR2 is YSYEKL. The CDR3 has 14 residues. V dropped 5 bases and J dropped 5; count of bases not matched to a gene: 7. The CDR3 bases are TGCGCCAGCAGCGAGACCAGGGGGCAAACTGAAGCTTTCTTT. Its protein product is CASSETRGQTEAFF.

This chain connects TRBV7-2 to TRBJ2-3; 7 positions agree with TRBD2. This CDR3 comprises 15 residues. J lost 6 bases, V lost 1 base, and 7 bases had no gene match. The germline V gene has CDR1 SGHTA and CDR2 FQGNSA. CDR3 protein: CASSLVGGGEDTQYF. CDR3 bases: TGTGCCAGCAGCTTAGTGGGCGGGGGAGAGGATACGCAGTATTTT.

V gene TRBV4-3 combines with J gene TRBJ2-7; 7 bases are a match to TRBD1. CDR3 size: 21 residues. CDR1 is LGHNA and CDR2 is YSLEER in the germline V gene. With 2 bases clipped from V and 2 bases from J, the junction kept 24 bases outside the gene matches. This chain's CDR3 is CASSQYDSLMMDDRVPYEQYF. CDR3 DNA: TGCGCCAGCAGCCAATATGATTCTCTGATGATGGACGACAGGGTCCCCTACGAGCAGTACTTC.

V gene TRBV4-3 combines with J gene TRBJ1-4, with D possibly being TRBD1 (5 bases). There are 15 residues in the CDR3. CDR1 is LGHNA and CDR2 is YSLEER in the germline V gene. Deletions cut 1 base from V and 4 bases from J, with 10 bases between. The CDR3 nucleotides are TGCGCCAGCAGCCAAGTCGTAGGGGTTAATGAAAAACTGTTTTTT. This sequence encodes CASSQVVGVNEKLFF.

The chain uses TRBV6-6 and TRBJ2-1; D remains unclear. Germline loops: CDR1 MNHNY, CDR2 SVGAGI (reference sequence). This CDR3 has 14 residues. Trimming removed 2 bases from V and 6 bases from J, with 11 bases in between. CDR3 in amino acids: CASSYVRLGNEQFF. The CDR3 coding sequence is TGTGCCAGCAGTTACGTTAGACTGGGCAATGAGCAGTTCTTC.

V is TRBV4-3 and J is TRBJ2-7, with 10 bases aligning to TRBD1. V lost 3 bases and J lost 2; bases outside the gene matches: 7. CDR3 length: 16 residues. CDR1 and CDR2 (germline): LGHNA, YSLEER. For the CDR3, the DNA is TGCGCCAGCAGCCATGCCCCGGGACAGGGGACCTACGAGCAGTACTTC. Translation gives CASSHAPGQGTYEQYF.